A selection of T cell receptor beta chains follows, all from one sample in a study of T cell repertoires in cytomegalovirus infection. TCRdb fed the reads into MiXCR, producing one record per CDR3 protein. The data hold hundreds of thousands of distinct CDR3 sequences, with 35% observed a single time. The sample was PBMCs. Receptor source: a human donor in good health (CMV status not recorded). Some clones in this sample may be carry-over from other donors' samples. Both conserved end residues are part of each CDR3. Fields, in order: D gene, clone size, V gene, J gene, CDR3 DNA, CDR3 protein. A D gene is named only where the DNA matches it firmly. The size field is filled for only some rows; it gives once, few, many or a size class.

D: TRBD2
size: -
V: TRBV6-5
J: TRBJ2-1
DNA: TGTGCCAGCACAGCTAGCGGGGGGCTTCGGGAGCAGTTCTTC
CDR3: CASTASGGLREQFF

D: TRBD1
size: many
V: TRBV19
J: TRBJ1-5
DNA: TGTGCCAGTAGGACAGGGGGTCAGCCCCAGCATTTT
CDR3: CASRTGGQPQHF

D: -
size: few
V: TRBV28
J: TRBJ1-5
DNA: TGTGCCAGCAGTTCCTCGGTAGCTTATAGCAATCAGCCCCAGCATTTT
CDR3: CASSSSVAYSNQPQHF

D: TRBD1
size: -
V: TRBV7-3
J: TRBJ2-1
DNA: TGTGCCAGCAGCTCGCAAGGGGGACAGCGTCCATTCTTC
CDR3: CASSSQGGQRPFF

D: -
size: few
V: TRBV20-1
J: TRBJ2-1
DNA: TGCAGTGCTAGTAGGTTAGTTTGGGATGAGCAGTTCTTC
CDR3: CSASRLVWDEQFF

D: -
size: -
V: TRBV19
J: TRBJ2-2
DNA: TGTGCCAGTAGTCCCCAACGGGTTCCTCCCCGGGAGCTGTTTTTT
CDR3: CASSPQRVPPRELFF

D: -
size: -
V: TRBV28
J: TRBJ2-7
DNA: TGTGCCAGCAGTTCTACGCCTAGAATTGTCCTCGAGCAGTACTTC
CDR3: CASSSTPRIVLEQYF

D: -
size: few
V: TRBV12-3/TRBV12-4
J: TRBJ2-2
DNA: TGTGCCAGCAGTTTTATATCTAGACGGCCCGGGGAGCTGTTTTTT
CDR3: CASSFISRRPGELFF

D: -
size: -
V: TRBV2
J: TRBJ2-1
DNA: TGTGCCAGCAGCCCAAAGGGTTGGTTGCCCCCAAACAATGAGCAGTTCTTC
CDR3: CASSPKGWLPPNNEQFF

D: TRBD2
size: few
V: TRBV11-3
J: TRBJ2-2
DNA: TGTGCCAGCAGCGTACGCGGGGGGCCTCCCGGGGAGCTGTTTTTT
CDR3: CASSVRGGPPGELFF

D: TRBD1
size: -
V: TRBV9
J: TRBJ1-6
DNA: TGTGCCAGCAGCGTAGAGGGACAGGGTAATTCACCCCTCCACTTT
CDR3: CASSVEGQGNSPLHF

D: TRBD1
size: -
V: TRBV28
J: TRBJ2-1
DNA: TGTGCCAGCAGTGAGGACAGGGATTCCTACAATGAGCAGTTCTTC
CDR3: CASSEDRDSYNEQFF

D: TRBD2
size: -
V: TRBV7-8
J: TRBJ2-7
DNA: TGTGCCAGCAGCTTACTGGGATTAGCGGGTTCCTACGAGCAGTACTTC
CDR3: CASSLLGLAGSYEQYF

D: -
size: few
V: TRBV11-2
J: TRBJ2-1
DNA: TGTGCCAGCAGCCCGACCGGGACGTCTTTTTACAATGAGCAGTTCTTC
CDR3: CASSPTGTSFYNEQFF

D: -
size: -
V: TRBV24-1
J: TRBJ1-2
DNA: TGTGCCACCAGTGATTTGTCCAGTAGCGGCTATGGCTACACCTTC
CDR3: CATSDLSSSGYGYTF

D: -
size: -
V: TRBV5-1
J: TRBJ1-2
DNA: TGCGCCAGCAGCTCGTCGGGGGGCGTCAATGGCTACACCTTC
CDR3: CASSSSGGVNGYTF

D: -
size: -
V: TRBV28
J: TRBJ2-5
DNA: TGTGCCAGCAGTTGGTCCCGCGGGGAAGAGACCCAGTACTTC
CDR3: CASSWSRGEETQYF

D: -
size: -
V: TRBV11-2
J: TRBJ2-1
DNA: TGTGCCAGCAGCTTACCACCGTCAAGCGTAAGCTCCTACAATGAGCAGTTCTTC
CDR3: CASSLPPSSVSSYNEQFF

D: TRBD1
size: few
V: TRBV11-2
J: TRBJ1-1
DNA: TGTGCCAGCAGCTCCGGCGGGACAGGGTTGACTGAAGCTTTCTTT
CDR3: CASSSGGTGLTEAFF

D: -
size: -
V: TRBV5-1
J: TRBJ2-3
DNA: TGCGCCAGCAGCCACGCTGCGGGAGATACGCAGTATTTT
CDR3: CASSHAAGDTQYF

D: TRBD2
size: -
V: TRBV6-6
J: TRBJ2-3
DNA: TGTGCCAGCAGTTACTCGTCAACTAGCGGGAGTGTTAGCACAGATACGCAGTATTTT
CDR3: CASSYSSTSGSVSTDTQYF

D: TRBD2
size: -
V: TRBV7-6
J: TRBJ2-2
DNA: TGTGCCAGCAGCCCCCGGGTAGCGGGAGGAAGTGGGGAGCTGTTTTTT
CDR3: CASSPRVAGGSGELFF